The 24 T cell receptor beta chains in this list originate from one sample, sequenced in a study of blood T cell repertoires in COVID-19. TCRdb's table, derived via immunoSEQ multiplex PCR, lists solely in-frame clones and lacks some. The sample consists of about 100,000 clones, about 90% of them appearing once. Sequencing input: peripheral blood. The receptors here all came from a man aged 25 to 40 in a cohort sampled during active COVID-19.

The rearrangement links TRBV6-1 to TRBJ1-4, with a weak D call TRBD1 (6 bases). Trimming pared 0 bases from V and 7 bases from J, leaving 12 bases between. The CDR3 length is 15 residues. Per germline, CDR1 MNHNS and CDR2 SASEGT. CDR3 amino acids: CASSEAPGEGEKLFF. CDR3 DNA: TGTGCCAGCAGTGAAGCGCCAGGGGAAGGTGAAAAACTGTTTTTT.

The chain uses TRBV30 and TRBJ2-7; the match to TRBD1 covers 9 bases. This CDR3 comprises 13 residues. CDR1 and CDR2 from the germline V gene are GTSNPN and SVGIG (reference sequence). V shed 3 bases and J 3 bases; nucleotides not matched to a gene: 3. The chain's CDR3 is CAWRVTGGYEQYF. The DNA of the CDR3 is TGTGCCTGGAGGGTGACAGGGGGCTACGAGCAGTACTTC.

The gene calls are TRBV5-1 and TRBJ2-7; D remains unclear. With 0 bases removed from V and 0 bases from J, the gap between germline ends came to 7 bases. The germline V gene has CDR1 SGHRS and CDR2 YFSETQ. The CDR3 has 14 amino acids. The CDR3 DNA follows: TGCGCCAGCAGCTTGGGACACAGCTCCTACGAGCAGTACTTC. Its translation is CASSLGHSSYEQYF.

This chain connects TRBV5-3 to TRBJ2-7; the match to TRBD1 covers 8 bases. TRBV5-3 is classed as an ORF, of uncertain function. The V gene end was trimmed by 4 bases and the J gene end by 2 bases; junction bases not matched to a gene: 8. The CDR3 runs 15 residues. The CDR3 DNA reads TGTGCCAGAAGCCCCCCAAAACAGGGGGCCTACGAGCAGTACTTC. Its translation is CARSPPKQGAYEQYF.

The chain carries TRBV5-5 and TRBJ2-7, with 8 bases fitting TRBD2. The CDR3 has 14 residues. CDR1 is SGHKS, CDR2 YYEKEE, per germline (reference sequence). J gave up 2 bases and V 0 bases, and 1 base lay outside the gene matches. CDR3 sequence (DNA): TGTGCCAGCAGCTTGGACGGGGGGGCCTACGAGCAGTACTTC. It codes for CASSLDGGAYEQYF.

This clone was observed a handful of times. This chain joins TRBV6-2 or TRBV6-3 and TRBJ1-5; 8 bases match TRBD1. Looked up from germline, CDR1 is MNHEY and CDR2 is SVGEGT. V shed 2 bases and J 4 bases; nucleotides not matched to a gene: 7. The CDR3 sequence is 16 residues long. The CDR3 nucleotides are TGTGCCAGCAGTTACGGCGGACAGGGCCTAAATCAGCCCCAGCATTTT. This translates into CASSYGGQGLNQPQHF.

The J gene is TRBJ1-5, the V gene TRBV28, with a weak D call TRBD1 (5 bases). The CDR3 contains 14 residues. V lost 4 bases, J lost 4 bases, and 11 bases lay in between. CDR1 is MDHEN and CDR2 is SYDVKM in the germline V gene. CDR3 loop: CASSSGDRNQPQHF. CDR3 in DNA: TGTGCCAGCAGTTCGGGGGATCGTAATCAGCCCCAGCATTTT.

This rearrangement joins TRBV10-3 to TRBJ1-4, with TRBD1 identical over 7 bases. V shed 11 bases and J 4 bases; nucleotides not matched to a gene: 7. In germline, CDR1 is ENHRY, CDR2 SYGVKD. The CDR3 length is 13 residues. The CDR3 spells CASRQGLNEKLFF. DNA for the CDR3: TGTGCCTCAAGACAGGGACTTAATGAAAAACTGTTTTTT.

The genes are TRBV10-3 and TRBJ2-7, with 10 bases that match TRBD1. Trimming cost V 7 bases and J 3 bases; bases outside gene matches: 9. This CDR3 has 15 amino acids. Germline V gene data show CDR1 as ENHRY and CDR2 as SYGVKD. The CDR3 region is CAIIDPGQGFYEQYF. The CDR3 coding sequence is TGTGCCATCATTGATCCGGGACAGGGGTTCTACGAGCAGTACTTC.

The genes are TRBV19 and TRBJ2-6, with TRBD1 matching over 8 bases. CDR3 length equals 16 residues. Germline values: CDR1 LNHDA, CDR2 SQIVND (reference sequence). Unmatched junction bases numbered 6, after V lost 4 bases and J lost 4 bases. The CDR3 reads CASSTRDRPGANVLTF. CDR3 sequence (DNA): TGTGCCAGTAGTACCCGGGACAGGCCCGGGGCCAACGTCCTGACTTTC.

The CDR3 here is CASSPDQVAGNTGELFF. The CDR3 coding sequence is TGTGCCAGCTCACCAGATCAGGTGGCAGGGAACACCGGGGAGCTGTTTTTT. The genes are TRBV18 and TRBJ2-2; D gene uncertain. CDR3 length equals 17 residues. From germline, CDR1 is KGHSH and CDR2 LQKENI. The V end lost 2 bases, the J end lost 1 base, and 14 bases lay between the germline ends.

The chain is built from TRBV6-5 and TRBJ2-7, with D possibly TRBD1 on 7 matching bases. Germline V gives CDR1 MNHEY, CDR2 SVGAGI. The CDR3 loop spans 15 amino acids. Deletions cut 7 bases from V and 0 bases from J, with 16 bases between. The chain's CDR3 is CASNYQGGLSYEQYF. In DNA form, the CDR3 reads TGTGCCAGCAACTACCAGGGGGGCCTCTCCTACGAGCAGTACTTC.

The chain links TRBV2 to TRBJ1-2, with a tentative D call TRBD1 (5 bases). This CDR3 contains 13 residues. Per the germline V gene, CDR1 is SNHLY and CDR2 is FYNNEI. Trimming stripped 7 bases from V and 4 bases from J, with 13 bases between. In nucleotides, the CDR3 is TGTGCCAGCATCCCCGACAGCGTCTATGGCTACACCTTC. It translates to CASIPDSVYGYTF.

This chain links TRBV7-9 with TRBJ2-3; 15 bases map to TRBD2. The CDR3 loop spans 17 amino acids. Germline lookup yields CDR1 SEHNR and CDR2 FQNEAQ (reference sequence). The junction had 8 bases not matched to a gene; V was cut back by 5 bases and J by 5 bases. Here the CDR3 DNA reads TGTGCCAGCAGCCCGGGACTAGCGGGGGGCCTTGAAGATACGCAGTATTTT. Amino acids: CASSPGLAGGLEDTQYF.

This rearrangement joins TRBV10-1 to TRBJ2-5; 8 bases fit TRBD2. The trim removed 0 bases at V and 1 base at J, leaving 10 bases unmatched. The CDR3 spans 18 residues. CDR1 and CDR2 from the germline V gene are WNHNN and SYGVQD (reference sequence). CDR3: CASSESKSGLGSQETQYF. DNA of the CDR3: TGCGCCAGCAGTGAGTCGAAGTCGGGACTAGGATCCCAAGAGACCCAGTACTTC.

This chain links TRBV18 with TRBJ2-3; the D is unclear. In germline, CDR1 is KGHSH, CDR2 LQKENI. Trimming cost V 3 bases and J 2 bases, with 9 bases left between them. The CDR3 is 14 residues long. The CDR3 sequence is CASSPLPTTDTQYF. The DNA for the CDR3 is TGTGCCAGCTCACCGCTACCCACCACAGATACGCAGTATTTT.

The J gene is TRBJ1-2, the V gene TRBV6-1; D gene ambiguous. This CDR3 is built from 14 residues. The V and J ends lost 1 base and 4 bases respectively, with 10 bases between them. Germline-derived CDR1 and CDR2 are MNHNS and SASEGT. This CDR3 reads CASSEGAESYGYTF. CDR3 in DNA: TGTGCCAGCAGTGAAGGGGCAGAATCCTATGGCTACACCTTC.

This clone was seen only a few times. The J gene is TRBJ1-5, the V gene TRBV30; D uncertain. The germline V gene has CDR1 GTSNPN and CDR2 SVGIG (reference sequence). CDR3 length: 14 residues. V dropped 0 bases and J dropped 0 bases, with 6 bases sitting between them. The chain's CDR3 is CAWSVSSSNQPQHF. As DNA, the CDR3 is TGTGCCTGGAGTGTCTCCAGTAGCAATCAGCCCCAGCATTTT. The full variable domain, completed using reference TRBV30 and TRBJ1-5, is SQTIHQWPATLVQPVGSPLSLECTVEGTSNPNLYWYRQAAGRGLQLLFYSVGIGQISSEVPQNLSASRPQDRQFILSSKKLLLSDSGFYLCAWSVSSSNQPQHFGDGTRLSIL.

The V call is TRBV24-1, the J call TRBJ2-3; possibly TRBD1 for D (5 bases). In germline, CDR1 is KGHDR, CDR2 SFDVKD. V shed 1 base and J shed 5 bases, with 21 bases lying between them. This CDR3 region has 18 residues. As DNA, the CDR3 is TGTGCCACCAGTGATTTTCTTGGGATCGACAGTTTAAGAGATACGCAGTATTTT. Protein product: CATSDFLGIDSLRDTQYF.

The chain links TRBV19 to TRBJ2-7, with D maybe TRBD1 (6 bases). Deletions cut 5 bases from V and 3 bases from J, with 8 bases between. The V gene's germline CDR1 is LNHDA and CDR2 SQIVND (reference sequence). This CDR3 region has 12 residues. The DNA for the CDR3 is TGTGCCAGTAGTCAGGACAGCTACGAGCAGTACTTC. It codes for CASSQDSYEQYF.

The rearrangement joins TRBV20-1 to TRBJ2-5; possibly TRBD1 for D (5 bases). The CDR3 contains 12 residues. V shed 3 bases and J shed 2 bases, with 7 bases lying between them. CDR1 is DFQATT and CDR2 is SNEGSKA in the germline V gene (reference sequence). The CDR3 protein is CSASHRQETQYF. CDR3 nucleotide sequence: TGCAGTGCTAGTCACAGGCAAGAGACCCAGTACTTC.

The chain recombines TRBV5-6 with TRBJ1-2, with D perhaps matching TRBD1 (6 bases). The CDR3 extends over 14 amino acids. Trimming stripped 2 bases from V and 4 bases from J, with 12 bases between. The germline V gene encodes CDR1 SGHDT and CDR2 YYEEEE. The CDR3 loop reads CASSFDRTLYGYTF. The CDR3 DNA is TGTGCCAGCAGCTTCGACAGGACCCTCTATGGCTACACCTTC.

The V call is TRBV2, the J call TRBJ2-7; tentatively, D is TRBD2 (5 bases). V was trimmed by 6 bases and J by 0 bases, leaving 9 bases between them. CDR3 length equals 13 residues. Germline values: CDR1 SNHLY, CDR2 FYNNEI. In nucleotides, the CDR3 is TGTGCCAGCAGCTTGGACTCCTCCTACGAGCAGTACTTC. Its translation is CASSLDSSYEQYF.

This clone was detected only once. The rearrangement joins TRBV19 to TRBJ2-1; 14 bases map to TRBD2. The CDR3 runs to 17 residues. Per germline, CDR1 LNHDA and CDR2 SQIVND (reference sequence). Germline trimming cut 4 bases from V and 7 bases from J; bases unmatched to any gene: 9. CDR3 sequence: CASSTLRTSGGINEQFF. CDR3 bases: TGTGCCAGTAGTACCCTCCGGACTAGCGGGGGGATTAATGAGCAGTTCTTC.